Listed below are T cell receptor beta chains from one sample, sequenced in a study of vaccination and CD4 T cells after COVID-19. MiXCR was run by TCRdb on the PCR reads, yielding one entry per CDR3 protein. Of some 19,000 distinct CDR3 sequences detected, around 52% appear once; the ten largest clones hold 21%. No antigen is known for these receptors. Here the sequenced sample was CD4+ T cells from blood, cultured in vitro, taken about 7 months after SARS-CoV-2 vaccination. Receptor source: a human donor who had recovered from COVID-19. The CDR3 runs from the conserved cysteine through the conserved F or W. Fields, in order: CDR3 protein, CDR3 DNA, J gene, D gene, clone size, V gene. A D gene is named only where the DNA matches it firmly. Some rows mark clone size as missing; the rest say once, few, many or name a class of expanded clone.

CDR3aa: CASSLGRGGSDTQYF
CDR3nt: TGTGCCAGCAGTTTAGGGCGGGGGGGTTCAGATACGCAGTATTTT
j_gene: TRBJ2-3
d_gene: TRBD2
abundance: -
v_gene: TRBV27

CDR3aa: CANSGDLVIGTQYF
CDR3nt: TGCGCCAACAGTGGGGATCTAGTTATAGGGACCCAGTACTTC
j_gene: TRBJ2-5
d_gene: -
abundance: once
v_gene: TRBV10-1

CDR3aa: CASSTGSGNTIYF
CDR3nt: TGTGCCAGCAGCACAGGCTCTGGAAACACCATATATTTT
j_gene: TRBJ1-3
d_gene: -
abundance: -
v_gene: TRBV7-3

CDR3aa: CATSGKQGSDGYTF
CDR3nt: TGTGCCACCAGCGGCAAACAGGGTAGTGATGGCTACACCTTC
j_gene: TRBJ1-2
d_gene: -
abundance: -
v_gene: TRBV15

CDR3aa: CASSLRSLRVHEQYF
CDR3nt: TGTGCCAGCAGTCTTCGGTCTTTACGGGTCCACGAGCAGTACTTC
j_gene: TRBJ2-7
d_gene: -
abundance: -
v_gene: TRBV12-3/TRBV12-4

CDR3aa: CASSYSPGYSEAFF
CDR3nt: TGTGCCAGCAGTTACTCCCCAGGGTATAGTGAAGCTTTCTTT
j_gene: TRBJ1-1
d_gene: -
abundance: -
v_gene: TRBV6-5

CDR3aa: CASSRLDRQFF
CDR3nt: TGTGCCAGCTCTCGACTGGATCGACAGTTCTTC
j_gene: TRBJ2-1
d_gene: -
abundance: medium-sized
v_gene: TRBV7-8

CDR3aa: CASSRPPDGASYEQYF
CDR3nt: TGTGCCAGCAGTAGGCCCCCCGACGGCGCTTCCTACGAGCAGTACTTC
j_gene: TRBJ2-7
d_gene: -
abundance: -
v_gene: TRBV6-1

CDR3aa: CASSTRRVPGTNRDTEAFF
CDR3nt: TGTGCCAGTAGTACTCGTCGCGTTCCGGGCACCAATAGGGACACTGAAGCTTTCTTT
j_gene: TRBJ1-1
d_gene: -
abundance: -
v_gene: TRBV19

CDR3aa: CASSQLAGGGTDTQYF
CDR3nt: TGTGCCAGCAGTCAGCTAGCGGGAGGAGGCACAGATACGCAGTATTTT
j_gene: TRBJ2-3
d_gene: TRBD2
abundance: -
v_gene: TRBV12-3/TRBV12-4

CDR3aa: CATSRPLGLAGESETQYF
CDR3nt: TGTGCCACCAGCAGACCCCTTGGACTAGCGGGAGAATCGGAGACCCAGTACTTC
j_gene: TRBJ2-5
d_gene: TRBD2
abundance: -
v_gene: TRBV15

CDR3aa: CATSDFTGGQYEQYF
CDR3nt: TGTGCCACCAGTGATTTCACCGGGGGCCAATACGAGCAGTACTTC
j_gene: TRBJ2-7
d_gene: -
abundance: few
v_gene: TRBV24-1

CDR3aa: CASRRQGSGVANEQFF
CDR3nt: TGTGCCAGCAGGAGACAGGGTTCGGGGGTAGCTAATGAGCAGTTCTTC
j_gene: TRBJ2-1
d_gene: -
abundance: -
v_gene: TRBV6-1

CDR3aa: CASSVQLDYTEAFF
CDR3nt: TGTGCCAGCAGCGTCCAATTGGATTACACTGAAGCTTTCTTT
j_gene: TRBJ1-1
d_gene: -
abundance: few
v_gene: TRBV7-6

CDR3aa: CASSYTGRYEQYF
CDR3nt: TGTGCCAGCAGCTATACGGGACGGTACGAGCAGTACTTC
j_gene: TRBJ2-7
d_gene: -
abundance: -
v_gene: TRBV6-2/TRBV6-3

CDR3aa: CASSLGDKSYEQYF
CDR3nt: TGCGCCAGCAGCTTGGGGGACAAGTCCTACGAGCAGTACTTC
j_gene: TRBJ2-7
d_gene: -
abundance: -
v_gene: TRBV5-1

CDR3aa: CAISEHTEPSSPWETQYF
CDR3nt: TGTGCCATCAGTGAACATACAGAGCCTTCATCTCCCTGGGAGACCCAGTACTTC
j_gene: TRBJ2-5
d_gene: -
abundance: -
v_gene: TRBV10-3

CDR3aa: CASSISGHHGNTIYF
CDR3nt: TGTGCCAGCAGCATCTCGGGACACCACGGAAACACCATATATTTT
j_gene: TRBJ1-3
d_gene: -
abundance: -
v_gene: TRBV7-2

CDR3aa: CASSYDLGTGFTLHF
CDR3nt: TGTGCCAGCAGTTACGACCTCGGGACAGGGTTCACCCTCCACTTT
j_gene: TRBJ1-6
d_gene: TRBD1
abundance: -
v_gene: TRBV6-5

CDR3aa: CATSRGVGGGADTQYF
CDR3nt: TGTGCCACCAGCAGGGGTGTCGGAGGGGGGGCGGATACGCAGTATTTT
j_gene: TRBJ2-3
d_gene: -
abundance: -
v_gene: TRBV15

CDR3aa: CASSLVSRQGEQYF
CDR3nt: TGTGCCAGCAGCTTAGTATCGAGGCAGGGTGAGCAGTACTTC
j_gene: TRBJ2-7
d_gene: -
abundance: few
v_gene: TRBV7-8

CDR3aa: CASLLGVMTPNTEAFF
CDR3nt: TGTGCCAGCCTTTTGGGGGTAATGACCCCGAACACTGAAGCTTTCTTT
j_gene: TRBJ1-1
d_gene: -
abundance: -
v_gene: TRBV12-3/TRBV12-4

CDR3aa: CASSVGGQETQYF
CDR3nt: TGTGCCAGCAGTGTGGGCGGCCAAGAGACCCAGTACTTC
j_gene: TRBJ2-5
d_gene: -
abundance: -
v_gene: TRBV25-1

CDR3aa: CSASQLAGVIWTDTQYF
CDR3nt: TGCAGTGCTAGTCAACTAGCGGGAGTTATTTGGACAGATACGCAGTATTTT
j_gene: TRBJ2-3
d_gene: TRBD2
abundance: few
v_gene: TRBV20-1

CDR3aa: CSAPLARDETQYF
CDR3nt: TGCAGTGCCCCCCTCGCCAGGGATGAGACCCAGTACTTC
j_gene: TRBJ2-5
d_gene: -
abundance: few
v_gene: TRBV20-1

CDR3aa: CASSSRLGGPPFQETQYF
CDR3nt: TGTGCCAGCAGCTCGAGACTAGGGGGGCCTCCCTTTCAAGAGACCCAGTACTTC
j_gene: TRBJ2-5
d_gene: -
abundance: -
v_gene: TRBV7-9

CDR3aa: CASSLAGSTDTQYF
CDR3nt: TGTGCCAGCAGCCTCGCGGGAAGCACAGATACGCAGTATTTT
j_gene: TRBJ2-3
d_gene: -
abundance: -
v_gene: TRBV7-9

CDR3aa: CATSDTNRGPETQYF
CDR3nt: TGTGCCACCAGTGACACCAACAGGGGCCCAGAGACCCAGTACTTC
j_gene: TRBJ2-5
d_gene: TRBD1
abundance: -
v_gene: TRBV24-1

CDR3aa: CASSPGRNQPQHF
CDR3nt: TGTGCCAGCAGCCCAGGGAGAAATCAGCCCCAGCATTTT
j_gene: TRBJ1-5
d_gene: -
abundance: -
v_gene: TRBV11-2

CDR3aa: CSARPTTGTSLFF
CDR3nt: TGCAGTGCTAGACCTACGACCGGGACTAGTTTGTTCTTC
j_gene: TRBJ2-1
d_gene: TRBD2
abundance: few
v_gene: TRBV20-1

CDR3aa: CASSLRAGGYPETQYF
CDR3nt: TGTGCCAGCAGCTTAAGGGCGGGGGGCTACCCGGAGACCCAGTACTTC
j_gene: TRBJ2-5
d_gene: TRBD2
abundance: -
v_gene: TRBV7-8

CDR3aa: CASSEIGLAGGEKQYF
CDR3nt: TGTGCCAGCAGTGAAATCGGGCTAGCGGGGGGGGAGAAGCAGTACTTC
j_gene: TRBJ2-7
d_gene: TRBD2
abundance: few
v_gene: TRBV6-1

CDR3aa: CASSPRRTSGSDNEQFF
CDR3nt: TGTGCCAGCAGCCCCCGACGGACTAGCGGGTCGGACAATGAGCAGTTCTTC
j_gene: TRBJ2-1
d_gene: TRBD2
abundance: few
v_gene: TRBV7-2

CDR3aa: CASSKGTGSNQPQHF
CDR3nt: TGTGCCAGCAGTAAAGGGACAGGGTCCAATCAGCCCCAGCATTTT
j_gene: TRBJ1-5
d_gene: TRBD1
abundance: -
v_gene: TRBV6-1

CDR3aa: CASSLSLGDSSYEQYF
CDR3nt: TGTGCCAGCAGTTTATCTCTCGGGGACAGTTCCTACGAGCAGTACTTC
j_gene: TRBJ2-7
d_gene: TRBD1
abundance: -
v_gene: TRBV27

CDR3aa: CASSASGGSGYTF
CDR3nt: TGTGCCAGCAGCGCATCGGGCGGGAGTGGCTACACCTTC
j_gene: TRBJ1-2
d_gene: -
abundance: -
v_gene: TRBV7-9

CDR3aa: CASEPFGGANVLTF
CDR3nt: TGTGCCAGCGAACCCTTCGGAGGGGCCAACGTCCTGACTTTC
j_gene: TRBJ2-6
d_gene: -
abundance: -
v_gene: TRBV7-2

CDR3aa: CASSDSNDLGPDTQYF
CDR3nt: TGTGCCAGCAGTGACTCGAATGACTTAGGGCCAGATACGCAGTATTTT
j_gene: TRBJ2-3
d_gene: -
abundance: -
v_gene: TRBV6-4

CDR3aa: CSARVAGIYGYTF
CDR3nt: TGCAGTGCTAGGGTGGCAGGCATCTATGGCTACACCTTC
j_gene: TRBJ1-2
d_gene: -
abundance: -
v_gene: TRBV20-1

CDR3aa: CATGGASGGEETQYF
CDR3nt: TGTGCCACAGGCGGGGCTAGCGGGGGCGAAGAGACCCAGTACTTC
j_gene: TRBJ2-5
d_gene: TRBD2
abundance: -
v_gene: TRBV19